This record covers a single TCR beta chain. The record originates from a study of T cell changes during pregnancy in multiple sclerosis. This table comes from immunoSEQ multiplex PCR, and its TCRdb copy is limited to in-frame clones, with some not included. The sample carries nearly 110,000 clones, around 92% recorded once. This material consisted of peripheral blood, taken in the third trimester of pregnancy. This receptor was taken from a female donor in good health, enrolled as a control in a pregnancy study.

The DNA for the CDR3 is TGTGCCAGCAGCCTCCTGGACAGGGGGTCAGACGGCTACACCTTC. This gives the protein CASSLLDRGSDGYTF. The J gene is TRBJ1-2, the V gene TRBV7-9; 10 bases match TRBD1. This CDR3 comprises 15 residues. The germline CDR1 and CDR2 sequences are SEHNR and FQNEAQ (reference sequence). J was trimmed by 8 bases and V by 5 bases; bases with no gene match: 11.